The 18 T cell receptor beta chains in this list originate from one sample, sequenced in a study of OX40 agonist ivuxolimab in advanced cancers. Sequencing was performed with immunoSEQ multiplex PCR; in TCRdb, only in-frame clones are kept and a portion is missing. The table has about 79,000 clones, about 91% seen once. Sequencing used CD4+ or CD8+ T cells sorted from blood, obtained in a trial of the OX40 agonist ivuxolimab. The receptors come from an adult with an advanced solid tumor such as melanoma, head and neck, liver or kidney cancer.

This clone came up a few times. The rearrangement joins TRBV28 to TRBJ2-2; D not certain. V gave up 6 bases and J gave up 1 base, with 15 bases separating them. The CDR3 spans 16 residues. Germline V CDR1 and CDR2: MDHEN, SYDVKM. The CDR3: CASSPRLVWNTGELFF. Written as DNA, the CDR3 is TGTGCCAGCAGCCCGCGGCTGGTATGGAACACCGGGGAGCTGTTTTTT.

This rearrangement joins TRBV28 to TRBJ1-2; D call uncertain. The CDR3 has 12 residues. CDR1 is MDHEN and CDR2 is SYDVKM in the germline V gene. Trimming stripped 2 bases from V and 2 bases from J, with 3 bases between. The CDR3 coding sequence is TGTGCCAGCAGTTTACTAAACTATGGCTACACCTTC. It is translated as CASSLLNYGYTF.

The CDR3 coding sequence is TGTGCCAGCAGTGAATGGACAGGCGCCTACAATGAGCAGTTCTTC. Protein product: CASSEWTGAYNEQFF. The J gene is TRBJ2-1, the V gene TRBV6-1, with 7 positions matching TRBD1. The CDR3 length is 15 residues. After removal of 2 bases from V and 2 bases from J, the junction contained 3 bases not matched to a gene. The germline V gene encodes CDR1 MNHNS and CDR2 SASEGT.

The V call is TRBV6-1, the J call TRBJ2-7; D may correspond to TRBD1 or TRBD2 (5 bases each). CDR3 length: 15 amino acids. V gave up 3 bases and J gave up 4 bases, with 16 bases separating them. Germline V CDR1 and CDR2: MNHNS, SASEGT. The CDR3 loop is CASSDEAGRGYEQYF. The DNA for the CDR3 is TGTGCCAGCAGTGATGAAGCAGGGCGCGGGTACGAGCAGTACTTC.

The rearrangement uses TRBV5-1 and TRBJ1-1; TRBD1 might be the D (5 bases). Trimming removed 0 bases at V and 1 base at J, with 7 bases between. The CDR3 sequence is 14 residues long. Germline V gives CDR1 SGHRS, CDR2 YFSETQ. CDR3 coding DNA: TGCGCCAGCAGCTTGGCTACAGGGAACACTGAAGCTTTCTTT. It is translated as CASSLATGNTEAFF.

This chain joins TRBV6-1 and TRBJ2-5; D ambiguous. V was clipped by 0 bases and J by 9 bases, with 8 bases between them. This CDR3 contains 12 residues. Germline values: CDR1 MNHNS, CDR2 SASEGT. DNA for the CDR3: TGTGCCAGCAGTGAAGCGACCGGGCCCCAGTACTTC. This sequence encodes CASSEATGPQYF.

This clone is a singleton in its sample. This rearrangement joins TRBV5-1 to TRBJ1-2; 10 positions agree with TRBD1. CDR1 is SGHRS and CDR2 is YFSETQ in the germline V gene. The V segment lost 3 bases and the J segment 9 bases; nucleotides outside the gene matches: 11. This CDR3 has 15 residues. CDR3 residues: CASSWGTGQGIRYTF. Here the CDR3 DNA reads TGCGCCAGCAGCTGGGGCACGGGACAGGGGATTCGCTACACCTTC.

The rearrangement links TRBV6-1 to TRBJ1-5, with a tentative D call TRBD1 (6 bases). The CDR3 loop spans 18 amino acids. From germline, CDR1 is MNHNS and CDR2 SASEGT. Deletions cut 4 bases from V and 7 bases from J, with 26 bases between. The CDR3 region is CASSVLGQRSGRGQPQHF. DNA of the CDR3: TGTGCCAGCAGTGTCCTTGGACAGCGCAGCGGCCGGGGGCAGCCCCAGCATTTT.

The chain has TRBV5-4 and TRBJ2-7; unclear D gene. This CDR3 has 12 residues. V lost 0 bases, J lost 3 bases, and 4 bases lay in between. Germline CDR1 and CDR2: SGHNT and YYREEE (reference sequence). The CDR3 region is CASSLEGYEQYF. CDR3 nucleotides: TGTGCCAGCAGCTTGGAGGGCTACGAGCAGTACTTC.

The chain uses TRBV4-1 and TRBJ1-1; unclear D gene. CDR1 and CDR2 from the germline V gene are MGHRA and YSYEKL. Trimming pared 2 bases from V and 1 base from J, leaving 17 bases between. This CDR3 comprises 17 residues. The CDR3 spells CASSQPLPWDPNTEAFF. In DNA, the CDR3 is TGCGCCAGCAGCCAACCTCTACCTTGGGATCCGAACACTGAAGCTTTCTTT.

This chain uses TRBV2 with TRBJ2-7, with TRBD1 identical over 10 bases. This CDR3 has 17 amino acids. The V segment lost 5 bases and the J segment 4 bases; nucleotides outside the gene matches: 14. The V gene's germline CDR1 is SNHLY and CDR2 FYNNEI. CDR3 residues: CASSRTGRDRGRYEQYF. CDR3 sequence (DNA): TGTGCCAGCAGTCGCACGGGAAGGGACAGGGGAAGGTACGAGCAGTACTTC.

The chain employs TRBV5-1 and TRBJ1-2; maybe TRBD1 (6 bases). Germline CDR1 is SGHRS and CDR2 is YFSETQ. V was trimmed by 2 bases and J by 6 bases, leaving 14 bases between them. The CDR3 runs 14 residues. The CDR3 nucleotides are TGCGCCAGCAGCTTTGGGGGGCGCACGGATGGCTACACCTTC. Protein sequence: CASSFGGRTDGYTF.

This clone was recorded once. The chain has TRBV5-1 and TRBJ1-1, with 10 positions matching TRBD1. CDR3 length: 15 residues. Germline V gene lookup returns CDR1 SGHRS and CDR2 YFSETQ. V gave up 0 bases and J gave up 3 bases; unmatched junction bases: 2. CDR3 in DNA: TGCGCCAGCAGCTTGGAGGGACAGGGGTACACTGAAGCTTTCTTT. Protein sequence: CASSLEGQGYTEAFF. Full variable domain (outside the CDR3, taken from reference TRBV5-1 and TRBJ1-1): KAGVTQTPRYLIKTRGQQVTLSCSPISGHRSVSWYQQTPGQGLQFLFEYFSETQRNKGNFPGRFSGRQFSNSRSEMNVSTLELGDSALYLCASSLEGQGYTEAFFGQGTRLTVV.

This chain links TRBV19 with TRBJ2-7; D not resolved. The CDR3 sequence is 14 residues long. CDR1 is LNHDA and CDR2 is SQIVND in the germline V gene (reference sequence). V shed 6 bases and J shed 3 bases, with 15 bases lying between them. The CDR3 DNA reads TGTGCCAGTAGCAGCCCCGACGGCTACTACGAGCAGTACTTC. Translation: CASSSPDGYYEQYF.

This chain links TRBV5-3 with TRBJ1-5, with D perhaps TRBD1 (6 bases). TRBV5-3 is noted as an ORF with a role that remains uncertain. The CDR3 runs to 14 residues. Trimming took off 4 bases at V and 6 bases at J, with 14 bases between the two ends. The CDR3 is CARSPYRVSQPQHF. In nucleotides, the CDR3 is TGTGCCAGAAGCCCCTACAGGGTTTCTCAGCCCCAGCATTTT.

This chain links TRBV27 with TRBJ2-7; D could derive from TRBD1 or TRBD2 (5 bases each). The length of the CDR3 is 14 residues. In germline, CDR1 is MNHEY, CDR2 SMNVEV (reference sequence). The ends were cut back, 5 bases at V and 2 bases at J, with 13 bases in the middle. The CDR3 coding sequence is TGTGCCAGCAGTCTACCGGGACGAGCCTACGAGCAGTACTTC. It specifies CASSLPGRAYEQYF.

CDR3 amino acids: CASSPGLAGVIEQYF. The CDR3 bases are TGCGCCAGCAGCCCAGGACTAGCGGGAGTAATCGAGCAGTACTTC. V and J are TRBV5-1 and TRBJ2-7; TRBD2 agrees at 13 bases. This CDR3 spans 15 amino acids. V was pared by 4 bases and J by 6 bases, with 7 bases of the junction left unmatched. Germline V gene lookup returns CDR1 SGHRS and CDR2 YFSETQ.

The CDR3 spells CASSLVGGPNTGELFF. Written as DNA, the CDR3 is TGTGCCAGCAGTTTAGTTGGCGGGCCGAACACCGGGGAGCTGTTTTTT. V is TRBV27 and J is TRBJ2-2; possibly TRBD2 for D (5 bases). The CDR3 length is 16 residues. From germline, CDR1 is MNHEY and CDR2 SMNVEV (reference sequence). V shed 2 bases and J shed 0 bases, with 10 bases lying between them.